Many counts were recorded for the clone carrying this TCR beta chain. The record originates from a study of T cells in Graves' hyperthyroidism and ophthalmopathy. J gave up 5 bases and V 3 bases, and 9 bases lay outside the gene matches. The CDR3 consists of 15 residues. In germline, CDR1 is SGHTA, CDR2 FQGTGA. RNA transcripts provided the source from which TCR beta CDR3 regions were amplified. The HTBI set primed first-round TCR CDR3 RT-PCR. TCRdb re-called the multiplex PCR reads with MiXCR, one entry per CDR3 protein. The sample lists around 600,000 distinct CDR3 sequences, 13% to 15% occurring once.

The specimen sequenced was blood. This sequence joins TRBV7-3 and TRBJ2-5; 7 nucleotides line up with TRBD2. The source is a woman aged 18-30 years with Graves' ophthalmopathy. CDR3 nucleotides: TGTGCCAGCAGCTTTCAAGCGGGAATTGGGGAGACCCAGTACTTC. Translating it yields CASSFQAGIGETQYF. The full variable domain, with the rest looked up from reference TRBV7-3 and TRBJ2-5, is GAGVSQTPSNKVTEKGKYVELRCDPISGHTALYWYRQSLGQGPEFLIYFQGTGAADDSGLPNDRFFAVRPEGSVSTLKIQRTERGDSAVYLCASSFQAGIGETQYFGPGTRLLVL.